This T cell receptor beta chain was recovered during a study of shared clonotypes between healthy human individuals. The data were produced by immunoSEQ multiplex PCR, yet TCRdb's version contains in-frame clones alone and is incomplete. The sample contains more than 1,200,000 clones, approximately 98.5% of which appear only once. The junction had 7 bases not matched to a gene; V was cut back by 4 bases and J by 8 bases. In germline, CDR1 is SGHAT, CDR2 FQNNGV. The CDR3 covers 15 residues. Specimen: naive CD4+ T cells sorted from blood. As to subset: CD45RA+ positively selected. The J gene is TRBJ2-1, the V gene TRBV11-2; the match to TRBD2 covers 11 bases. This clonotype originated in a man between 25 and 39 years old in good health. The CDR3, as DNA: TGTGCCAGCAGCTGGGGACTAGCGGTTTTCGATGAGCAGTTCTTC. Its protein is CASSWGLAVFDEQFF. The full variable domain, with the rest looked up from reference TRBV11-2 and TRBJ2-1, is EAGVAQSPRYKIIEKRQSVAFWCNPISGHATLYWYQQILGQGPKLLIQFQNNGVVDDSQLPKDRFSAERLKGVDSTLKIQPAKLEDSAVYLCASSWGLAVFDEQFFGPGTRLTVL.